Below are 7 T cell receptor beta chains sequenced from a single sample in a study of T cell changes during pregnancy in multiple sclerosis. Assay used: immunoSEQ multiplex PCR; TCRdb lists only in-frame clones, some missing. This repertoire shows around 50,000 clones, approximately 94% found once; its top ten account for more than 4%. This specimen was CD8+ T cells from peripheral blood mononuclear cells, taken in the first trimester of pregnancy. These TCRs come from a female donor with multiple sclerosis, enrolled in a pregnancy study.

This clone has just one count. The rearrangement links TRBV27 to TRBJ2-7; possible D gene TRBD1, 6 bases. Germline V gene lookup returns CDR1 MNHEY and CDR2 SMNVEV (reference sequence). The CDR3 totals 14 residues. Trimming removed 5 bases at V and 1 base at J, with 12 bases between. CDR3 loop: CASSMGHLSYEQYF. CDR3 coding DNA: TGTGCCAGCAGTATGGGACATCTGTCCTACGAGCAGTACTTC.

This sequence joins TRBV4-3 and TRBJ1-4; tentatively, D is TRBD1 (6 bases). Deletions cut 0 bases from V and 8 bases from J, with 19 bases between. The CDR3 is made up of 17 amino acids. The germline V gene has CDR1 LGHNA and CDR2 YSLEER. The CDR3 spells CASSQDLVGRGSEKLFF. CDR3 nucleotides: TGCGCCAGCAGCCAAGATCTGGTCGGGAGGGGGTCCGAAAAACTGTTTTTT.

The rearrangement links TRBV7-3 to TRBJ2-2, with 7 bases fitting TRBD1. CDR3 length: 15 amino acids. The J segment lost 7 bases and the V segment lost 5 bases, leaving 10 bases of the junction unmatched. From germline, CDR1 is SGHTA and CDR2 FQGTGA. CDR3 sequence: CASSPSGGGGGELFF. CDR3 nucleotides: TGTGCCAGCAGCCCCTCAGGGGGTGGGGGCGGGGAGCTGTTTTTT. Full variable domain (missing parts from reference TRBV7-3 and TRBJ2-2): GAGVSQTPSNKVTEKGKYVELRCDPISGHTALYWYRQSLGQGPEFLIYFQGTGAADDSGLPNDRFFAVRPEGSVSTLKIQRTERGDSAVYLCASSPSGGGGGELFFGEGSRLTVL.

This chain uses TRBV11-1 with TRBJ1-2, with TRBD1 matching over 9 bases. The CDR3 consists of 16 residues. V gave up 4 bases and J gave up 5 bases; unmatched junction bases: 11. Germline V gives CDR1 SGHAT, CDR2 FQDESV (reference sequence). The CDR3 DNA sequence: TGTGCCAGCAGCTCCTGGCTCACCGGGACAGGGTATGGCTACACCTTC. Translating it yields CASSSWLTGTGYGYTF.

The chain joins TRBV30 to TRBJ1-1, with 8 nucleotides matching TRBD1. Germline V gene sequence: CDR1 GTSNPN, CDR2 SVGIG (reference sequence). V gave up 3 bases and J gave up 6 bases; unmatched junction bases: 15. This CDR3 has 16 residues. CDR3 coding DNA: TGTGCCTGGAGCACTCGGACAGGGCGAGAGGGAGCTGAAGCTTTCTTT. This translates into CAWSTRTGREGAEAFF.

This clone showed up just once. This chain connects TRBV6-1 to TRBJ2-5; D is unclear. The CDR3 length is 15 residues. V dropped 3 bases and J dropped 5 bases, with 16 bases sitting between them. In germline, CDR1 is MNHNS, CDR2 SASEGT. CDR3 loop: CASSDPLSWAETQYF. In DNA, the CDR3 is TGTGCCAGCAGTGACCCACTGTCCTGGGCCGAGACCCAGTACTTC.

The chain combines TRBV4-1 with TRBJ1-1, with D maybe TRBD1 (6 bases). V lost 1 base and J lost 0, with 9 bases in between. The V gene's germline CDR1 is MGHRA and CDR2 YSYEKL. This CDR3 spans 15 amino acids. The CDR3 nucleotides are TGCGCCAGCAGCCAAGGGGACATGATGAACACTGAAGCTTTCTTT. As protein: CASSQGDMMNTEAFF.